This paragraph covers one T cell receptor (beta chain) sequence. Profiled with immunoSEQ multiplex PCR; TCRdb holds only in-frame clones, not every one. The sample lists around 2.3 million clones, almost 96% occurring once. This entry belongs to a study of shared clonotypes between healthy human individuals. V lost 5 bases to trimming and J lost 5 bases, with 10 bases between them. The CDR3 is 13 amino acids. Per germline, CDR1 SGHAT and CDR2 FQDESV (reference sequence). The receptor was derived from a man aged 18 to 29 in good health. The chain couples TRBV11-1 to TRBJ1-5, with D uncertain. Specimen: naive CD4+ T cells sorted from blood. The subset here: CD45RA+ positively selected. The CDR3 sequence is CASSLSYDQPQHF. CDR3 DNA sequence: TGTGCCAGCAGCCTCTCCTATGATCAGCCCCAGCATTTT.